Following are 24 T cell receptor beta chains from one sample sequenced in a study of CD8 T cells in ankylosing spondylitis. TCRdb fed the 5' RACE reads into MiXCR, producing one record per CDR3 protein. Counted here are roughly 250,000 distinct CDR3 sequences, about 9.1% occurring once; the ten biggest clones make up under 7.5%. Sequencing was done on a sample of blood, either unsorted or a sorted T cell fraction (not recorded which). The origin of the receptors is a male donor with ankylosing spondylitis or in good health (not recorded which).

This clonotype has a count of ten or more. The CDR3 nucleotides are TGCAGTGCTGCCAGGGCGGTGAAGACCCAGTACTTC. Translated, it gives CSAARAVKTQYF. V and J are TRBV20-1 and TRBJ2-5, with D perhaps matching TRBD1 (5 bases). The CDR3 is 12 amino acids. V dropped 5 bases and J dropped 6 bases, with 13 bases sitting between them. The germline gives CDR1 DFQATT, CDR2 SNEGSKA (reference sequence).

This clonotype was picked up many times. The V gene is TRBV6-6, the J gene TRBJ1-2; D gene unclear. The ends were cut back, 7 bases at V and 13 bases at J, with 22 bases in the middle. CDR3 length: 13 amino acids. The germline gives CDR1 MNHNY, CDR2 SVGAGI (reference sequence). This CDR3 is CASTQMEIGQVTF. CDR3 DNA: TGTGCCAGCACCCAGATGGAGATTGGGCAGGTCACCTTC.

Many counts were recorded for this clonotype. The rearrangement joins TRBV20-1 to TRBJ1-2, with D hard to call. Germline V CDR1 and CDR2: DFQATT, SNEGSKA (reference sequence). The CDR3 totals 15 residues. The germline V and J ends were trimmed by 0 bases and 0 bases, with 11 bases remaining between them. DNA for the CDR3: TGCAGTGCTAGAGATTTGGATAGAGCTAACTATGGCTACACCTTC. It translates to CSARDLDRANYGYTF.

This clonotype was observed many times. The V call is TRBV10-2, the J call TRBJ2-1, with 7 nucleotides matching TRBD2. Germline CDR1 reads WSHSY; CDR2 reads SAAADI. There are 13 residues in the CDR3. Trimming at V came to 8 bases and at J to 5 bases, leaving 6 bases not matched to a gene. The CDR3 region has the DNA TGCGCCAGCGCACCTAGCGGCCACAATGAGCAGTTCTTC. Its translation is CASAPSGHNEQFF.

There are many counts of this clonotype. The gene calls are TRBV7-3 and TRBJ2-1; tentatively, D is TRBD2 (5 bases). The CDR3 covers 16 residues. V was cut by 6 bases and J by 8 bases, with 23 bases left in between. CDR1 and CDR2 (germline): SGHTA, FQGTGA. This CDR3 reads CASRFNPGLSGDEQFF. In DNA, the CDR3 is TGTGCCAGCAGGTTCAATCCGGGCCTCTCCGGGGATGAGCAGTTCTTC.

This clonotype came up many times. The chain has TRBV19 and TRBJ2-1; the match to TRBD2 covers 10 bases. The junction had 11 bases not matched to a gene; V was cut back by 3 bases and J by 6 bases. The CDR3 runs to 17 residues. Germline V gene sequence: CDR1 LNHDA, CDR2 SQIVND (reference sequence). CDR3 coding DNA: TGTGCCAGTAGTATCGGACTAGCGGAATCTAGTGGCAATGAGCAGTTCTTC. This codes for CASSIGLAESSGNEQFF.

This clonotype was recorded at least ten times. V and J are TRBV7-8 and TRBJ1-1; D is ambiguous. This CDR3 is 14 amino acids long. Germline CDR1 and CDR2: SGHVS and FQNEAQ. V dropped 5 bases and J dropped 5 bases, with 15 bases sitting between them. The CDR3 sequence is CASSLLAGFTEAFF. The CDR3, as DNA: TGTGCCAGCAGCCTCCTGGCTGGGTTTACTGAAGCTTTCTTT.

This clonotype came up many times. This sequence joins TRBV29-1 and TRBJ1-1, with D perhaps matching TRBD1 (6 bases). This CDR3 contains 13 residues. The V gene's germline CDR1 is SQVTM and CDR2 ANQGSEA. The ends were cut back, 5 bases at V and 5 bases at J, with 15 bases in the middle. For the CDR3, the DNA is TGCAGCGTTCATAGAGGGGGAGGGACTGAAGCTTTCTTT. Its translation: CSVHRGGGTEAFF.

The CDR3 is CASSSPGQGALGYSYNEQFF. CDR3 sequence (DNA): TGTGCCAGCAGCTCCCCGGGACAGGGGGCTTTGGGCTACTCCTACAATGAGCAGTTCTTC. The V call is TRBV11-2, the J call TRBJ2-1; TRBD1 matches 12 bases. The germline V gene encodes CDR1 SGHAT and CDR2 FQNNGV. This CDR3 has 20 amino acids. J lost 0 bases, V lost 4 bases, and 13 bases had no gene match.

This clonotype was seen many times. The chain has TRBV27 and TRBJ1-5; 7 bases match TRBD1. This CDR3 is built from 15 residues. The germline V gene encodes CDR1 MNHEY and CDR2 SMNVEV (reference sequence). Germline trimming cut 6 bases from V and 3 bases from J; bases unmatched to any gene: 8. For the CDR3, the DNA is TGTGCCAGCAGCCAGAGGGGACAGTTCAATCAGCCCCAGCATTTT. As protein: CASSQRGQFNQPQHF.

This clonotype was counted at least ten times. The chain combines TRBV12-3 or TRBV12-4 with TRBJ2-1, with 7 nucleotides matching TRBD1. V lost 3 bases to trimming and J lost 7 bases; unmatched junction nucleotides: 9. There are 15 residues in the CDR3. The CDR3 bases are TGTGCCAGCAGTTTTGGAAAGGGGGCAGGGAATGAGCAGTTCTTC. Translated: CASSFGKGAGNEQFF.

This clonotype has a count of ten or more. The chain recombines TRBV6-1 with TRBJ1-2, with D unclear. The germline gives CDR1 MNHNS, CDR2 SASEGT. The CDR3 extends over 13 amino acids. Trimming cost V 6 bases and J 6 bases, with 14 bases left between them. CDR3 bases: TGTGCCAGCAGATCCCCGGGTGTGGATGGCTACACCTTC. Its protein product is CASRSPGVDGYTF.

This clonotype appeared many times. The rearrangement links TRBV4-3 to TRBJ1-4; maybe TRBD1 (6 bases). The CDR3 is made up of 14 amino acids. Germline CDR1 and CDR2: LGHNA and YSLEER. V gave up 3 bases and J gave up 8 bases, with 13 bases separating them. CDR3 in amino acids: CASSQDRGGEKLFF. DNA of the CDR3: TGCGCCAGCAGCCAGGACAGAGGAGGCGAAAAACTGTTTTTT.

DNA of the CDR3: TGTGCCAGCAGCTTAGCCGACAGGTTTGAGGGGGGTGAGCAGTTCTTC. It codes for CASSLADRFEGGEQFF. The chain couples TRBV7-9 to TRBJ2-1; D assignment may be TRBD1 or TRBD2 (6 bases each). V shed 0 bases and J shed 9 bases, with 18 bases lying between them. Germline-derived CDR1 and CDR2 are SEHNR and FQNEAQ (reference sequence). The CDR3 has 16 residues. Full variable domain (remainder filled in from reference TRBV7-9 and TRBJ2-1): DTGVSQNPRHKITKRGQNVTFRCDPISEHNRLYWYRQTLGQGPEFLTYFQNEAQLEKSRLLSDRFSAERPKGSFSTLEIQRTEQGDSAMYLCASSLADRFEGGEQFFGPGTRLTVL.

This clonotype was detected many times. The J gene is TRBJ2-7, the V gene TRBV5-1; 10 bases line up with TRBD2. V was pared by 3 bases and J by 2 bases, with 11 bases of the junction left unmatched. From germline, CDR1 is SGHRS and CDR2 YFSETQ. This CDR3 is 17 amino acids long. The CDR3 nucleotides are TGCGCCAGCAGCTCCGAACCTAGCGGGAGCTTTACCTACGAGCAGTACTTC. It codes for CASSSEPSGSFTYEQYF.

This clonotype was detected ten times or more. The chain joins TRBV6-1 to TRBJ1-2; TRBD1 might be the D (5 bases). This CDR3 region has 14 residues. Germline values: CDR1 MNHNS, CDR2 SASEGT. The V end was cut by 6 bases, the J end by 4 bases, with 15 bases between. In DNA form, the CDR3 reads TGTGCCAGCAGCCGACAGAGTATTGGCTATGGCTACACCTTC. Encoded protein: CASSRQSIGYGYTF.

This clonotype was seen at least ten times. The chain links TRBV28 to TRBJ2-2, with 9 bases matching TRBD2. Germline CDR1 reads MDHEN; CDR2 reads SYDVKM. V shed 7 bases and J 7 bases; nucleotides not matched to a gene: 10. This CDR3 has 15 residues. CDR3 sequence: CASIPAGGGIGELFF. As DNA, the CDR3 is TGTGCCAGCATTCCAGCGGGAGGAGGGATCGGGGAGCTGTTTTTT.

This clonotype showed up many times. The chain employs TRBV27 and TRBJ1-2; D perhaps matches TRBD1 (5 bases). V shed 5 bases and J shed 8 bases, with 15 bases lying between them. Germline V gene lookup returns CDR1 MNHEY and CDR2 SMNVEV (reference sequence). CDR3 length: 13 residues. The DNA of the CDR3 is TGTGCCAGCAGTCCACAGGATGCCCGCGGCTACACCTTC. This encodes CASSPQDARGYTF.

This clonotype was recorded a few times. CDR3 nucleotides: TGTGCCTGGAGCGGGTCGAGCGAGCTCGAAGCTTTCTTT. This translates into CAWSGSSELEAFF. The J gene is TRBJ1-1, the V gene TRBV30; D call uncertain. Germline V gives CDR1 GTSNPN, CDR2 SVGIG (reference sequence). V gave up 3 bases and J gave up 8 bases, with 16 bases separating them. The CDR3 consists of 13 residues. The whole variable domain, remainder taken from reference TRBV30 and TRBJ1-1, is SQTIHQWPATLVQPVGSPLSLECTVEGTSNPNLYWYRQAAGRGLQLLFYSVGIGQISSEVPQNLSASRPQDRQFILSSKKLLLSDSGFYLCAWSGSSELEAFFGQGTRLTVV.

The rearrangement links TRBV15 to TRBJ1-5, with a possible D match to TRBD1 (5 bases). The CDR3 length is 13 residues. Trimming took 8 bases from V and 3 from J, leaving 11 bases between them. The germline CDR1 and CDR2 sequences are LNHNV and YYDKDF (reference sequence). The CDR3 DNA is TGTGCCACCGCCAGGGATAACAATCAGCCCCAGCATTTT. Amino acid sequence: CATARDNNQPQHF.

Remarks on this clonotype: This may come from a read error, since a much larger clone is one base off. The genes are TRBV29-1 and TRBJ2-7, with 8 bases matching TRBD1. Per germline, CDR1 SQVTM and CDR2 ANQGSEA. This CDR3 contains 14 residues. The CDR3 region is CSVEGTGLTYEQSF. CDR3 sequence (DNA): TGCAGCGTTGAGGGGACAGGTCTTACCTACGAGCAGTCCTTC.

The table lists this clonotype with many counts. This chain links TRBV5-1 with TRBJ1-2; TRBD1 might be the D (6 bases). Germline assignment: CDR1 SGHRS and CDR2 YFSETQ. The CDR3 consists of 13 residues. The V gene lost 4 bases and the J gene lost 4 bases, with 11 bases spanning the gap. The CDR3 loop reads CASSPGTSYGYTF. DNA for the CDR3: TGCGCCAGCAGCCCCGGGACAAGCTATGGCTACACCTTC.

This clonotype occurred a few times. The chain couples TRBV9 to TRBJ2-7; TRBD1 matches at 8 bases. V trimming: 4 bases; J trimming: 5 bases; junction bases outside the gene matches: 14. The germline CDR1 and CDR2 sequences are SGDLS and YYNGEE. This CDR3 has 16 amino acids. Here the CDR3 reads CASSPKGTGLFHEQYF. The CDR3 nucleotides read TGTGCCAGCAGCCCCAAAGGGACAGGTTTGTTCCACGAGCAGTACTTC. Looking up the rest from reference TRBV9 and TRBJ2-7 gives the full variable domain: DSGVTQTPKHLITATGQRVTLRCSPRSGDLSVYWYQQSLDQGLQFLIQYYNGEERAKGNILERFSAQQFPDLHSELNLSSLELGDSALYFCASSPKGTGLFHEQYFGPGTRLTVT.

This clonotype was recorded at least ten times. The chain links TRBV7-9 to TRBJ1-4; maybe TRBD1 (5 bases). Germline loops: CDR1 SEHNR, CDR2 FQNEAQ (reference sequence). The V gene lost 2 bases and the J gene lost 7 bases, with 14 bases spanning the gap. There are 15 residues in the CDR3. This chain's CDR3 is CASSLFLGDGEKLFF. The CDR3 bases are TGTGCCAGCAGCTTATTTTTAGGGGATGGTGAAAAACTGTTTTTT.